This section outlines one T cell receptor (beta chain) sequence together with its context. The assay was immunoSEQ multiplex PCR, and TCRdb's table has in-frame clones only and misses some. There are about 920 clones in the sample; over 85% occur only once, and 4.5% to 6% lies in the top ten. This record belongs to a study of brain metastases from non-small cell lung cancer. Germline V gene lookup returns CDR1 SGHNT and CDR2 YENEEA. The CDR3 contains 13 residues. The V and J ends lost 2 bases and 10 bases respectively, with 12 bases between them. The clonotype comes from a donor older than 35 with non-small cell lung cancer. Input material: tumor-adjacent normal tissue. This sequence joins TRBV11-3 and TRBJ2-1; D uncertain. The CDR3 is CASSLNGYTEQFF. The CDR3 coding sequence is TGTGCCAGCAGCTTAAACGGGTACACAGAGCAGTTCTTC.